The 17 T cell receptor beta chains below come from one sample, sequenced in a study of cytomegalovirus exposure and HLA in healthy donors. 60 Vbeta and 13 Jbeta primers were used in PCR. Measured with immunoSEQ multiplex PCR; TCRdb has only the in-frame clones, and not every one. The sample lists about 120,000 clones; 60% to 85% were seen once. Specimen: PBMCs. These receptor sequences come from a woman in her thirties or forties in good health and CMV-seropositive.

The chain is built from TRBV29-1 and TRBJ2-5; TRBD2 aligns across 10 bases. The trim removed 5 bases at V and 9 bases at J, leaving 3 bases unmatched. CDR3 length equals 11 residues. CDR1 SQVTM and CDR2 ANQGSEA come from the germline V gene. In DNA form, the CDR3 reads TGCAGCGTTTTAGCGGGAGGAGCCCAGTACTTC. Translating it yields CSVLAGGAQYF.

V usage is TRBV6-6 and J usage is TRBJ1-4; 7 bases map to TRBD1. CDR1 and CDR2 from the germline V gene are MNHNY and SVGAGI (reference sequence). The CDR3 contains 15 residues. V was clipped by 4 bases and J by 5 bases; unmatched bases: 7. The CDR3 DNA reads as TGTGCCAGCAGTTTCCGGGACAGCGCAAATGAAAAACTGTTTTTT. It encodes CASSFRDSANEKLFF.

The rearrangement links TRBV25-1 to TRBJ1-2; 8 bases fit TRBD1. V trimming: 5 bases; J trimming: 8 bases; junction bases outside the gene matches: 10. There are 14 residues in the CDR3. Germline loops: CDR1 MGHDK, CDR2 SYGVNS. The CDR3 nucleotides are TGTGCCAGCAGTAGGTCCCAGGGGGCGCGGGGCTACACCTTC. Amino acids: CASSRSQGARGYTF.

CDR3 coding DNA: TGTGCCACCAGCAGAGACCCCCCTAGCGGGATATACGAGCAGTACTTC. Translated, it gives CATSRDPPSGIYEQYF. The rearrangement joins TRBV15 to TRBJ2-7; TRBD2 matches 9 bases. Germline V gene sequence: CDR1 LNHNV, CDR2 YYDKDF (reference sequence). After removal of 0 bases from V and 4 bases from J, the junction contained 7 bases not matched to a gene. The CDR3 contains 16 residues.

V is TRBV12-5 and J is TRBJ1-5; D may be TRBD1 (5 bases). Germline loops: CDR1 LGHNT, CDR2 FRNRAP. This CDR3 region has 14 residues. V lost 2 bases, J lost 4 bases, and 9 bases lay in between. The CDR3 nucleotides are TGTGCTAGTGGTTTGATGGGGGGAAATCAGCCCCAGCATTTT. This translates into CASGLMGGNQPQHF.

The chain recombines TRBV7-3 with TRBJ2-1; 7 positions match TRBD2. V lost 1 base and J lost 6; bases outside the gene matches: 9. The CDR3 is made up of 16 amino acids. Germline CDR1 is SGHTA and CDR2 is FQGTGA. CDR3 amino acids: CASSLSGGSRSNEQFF. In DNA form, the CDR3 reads TGTGCCAGCAGCTTAAGTGGCGGGAGTAGGTCCAATGAGCAGTTCTTC.

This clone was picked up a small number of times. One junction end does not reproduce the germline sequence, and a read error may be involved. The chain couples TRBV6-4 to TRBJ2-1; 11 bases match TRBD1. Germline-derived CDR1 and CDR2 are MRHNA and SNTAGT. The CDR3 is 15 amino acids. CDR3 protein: CASSHSGTGGNEQFF. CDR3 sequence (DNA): TGTGCCAGCAGTCACTCCGGGACAGGGGGCAATGAGCAGTTCTTC.

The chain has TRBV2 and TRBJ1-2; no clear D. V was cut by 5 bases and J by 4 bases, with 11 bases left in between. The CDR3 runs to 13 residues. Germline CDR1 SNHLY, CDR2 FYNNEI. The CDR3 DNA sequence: TGTGCCAGCAGTCGCGAGGGTTCCTATGGCTACACCTTC. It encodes CASSREGSYGYTF.

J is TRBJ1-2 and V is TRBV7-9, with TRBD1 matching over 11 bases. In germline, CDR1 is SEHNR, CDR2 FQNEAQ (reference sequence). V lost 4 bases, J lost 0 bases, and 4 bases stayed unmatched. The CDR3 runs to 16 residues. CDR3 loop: CASSSDRGPANYGYTF. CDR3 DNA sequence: TGTGCCAGCAGCTCGGACAGGGGGCCTGCTAACTATGGCTACACCTTC.

CDR3 in amino acids: CAISSGLMNQPQHF. The CDR3 bases are TGTGCCATCAGCTCCGGGTTGATGAATCAGCCCCAGCATTTT. The V call is TRBV10-3, the J call TRBJ1-5; D is unresolved. With 6 bases removed from V and 4 bases from J, the gap between germline ends came to 13 bases. This CDR3 spans 14 amino acids. Germline V gene data show CDR1 as ENHRY and CDR2 as SYGVKD.

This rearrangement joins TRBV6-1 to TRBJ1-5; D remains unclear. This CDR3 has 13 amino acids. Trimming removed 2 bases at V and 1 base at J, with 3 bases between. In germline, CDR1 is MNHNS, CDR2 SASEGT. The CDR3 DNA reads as TGTGCCAGCAGTGAACTCAGCAATCAGCCCCAGCATTTT. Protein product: CASSELSNQPQHF.

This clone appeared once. CDR3: CASSRDRIETQYF. The DNA for the CDR3 is TGTGCCAGCAGCCGGGACAGGATAGAGACCCAGTACTTC. V and J are TRBV27 and TRBJ2-5; 8 nucleotides match TRBD1. Germline CDR1 is MNHEY and CDR2 is SMNVEV (reference sequence). The CDR3 runs to 13 residues. V trimming: 6 bases; J trimming: 4 bases; junction bases outside the gene matches: 4.

CDR3 amino acids: CSVEDSKQGRVEAFF. The DNA for the CDR3 is TGCAGCGTTGAAGATTCGAAGCAGGGAAGGGTTGAAGCTTTCTTT. The chain joins TRBV29-1 to TRBJ1-1, with a tentative D call TRBD1 (5 bases). With 0 bases removed from V and 7 bases from J, the gap between germline ends came to 18 bases. CDR3 size: 15 residues. Germline V gives CDR1 SQVTM, CDR2 ANQGSEA.

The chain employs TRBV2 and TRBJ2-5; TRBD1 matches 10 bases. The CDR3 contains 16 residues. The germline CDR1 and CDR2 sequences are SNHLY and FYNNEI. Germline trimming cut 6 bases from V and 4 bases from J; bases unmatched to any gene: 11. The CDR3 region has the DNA TGTGCCAGCAGCGCTATAACCGGGACAGGGGCAGAGACCCAGTACTTC. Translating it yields CASSAITGTGAETQYF.

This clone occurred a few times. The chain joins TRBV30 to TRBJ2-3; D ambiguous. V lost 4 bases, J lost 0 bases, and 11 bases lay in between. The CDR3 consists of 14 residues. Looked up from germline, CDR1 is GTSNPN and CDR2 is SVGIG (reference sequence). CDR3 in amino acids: CAWKVGLSTDTQYF. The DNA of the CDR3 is TGTGCCTGGAAGGTGGGCCTCAGCACAGATACGCAGTATTTT.

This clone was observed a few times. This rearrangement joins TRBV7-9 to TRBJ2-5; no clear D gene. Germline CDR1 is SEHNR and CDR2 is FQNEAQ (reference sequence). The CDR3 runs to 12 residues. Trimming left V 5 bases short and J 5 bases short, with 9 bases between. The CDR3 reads CASSAHRETQYF. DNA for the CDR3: TGTGCCAGCAGCGCCCACCGGGAGACCCAGTACTTC. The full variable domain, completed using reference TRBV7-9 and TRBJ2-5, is DTGVSQNPRHKITKRGQNVTFRCDPISEHNRLYWYRQTLGQGPEFLTYFQNEAQLEKSRLLSDRFSAERPKGSFSTLEIQRTEQGDSAMYLCASSAHRETQYFGPGTRLLVL.

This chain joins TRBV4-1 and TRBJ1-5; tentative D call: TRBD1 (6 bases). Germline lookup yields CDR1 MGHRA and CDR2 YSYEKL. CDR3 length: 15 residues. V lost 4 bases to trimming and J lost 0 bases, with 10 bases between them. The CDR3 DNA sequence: TGCGCCAGCAGCCTAGACAGGAATAGCAATCAGCCCCAGCATTTT. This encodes CASSLDRNSNQPQHF.